This TCR beta chain was recorded in a study of cytomegalovirus exposure and HLA in healthy donors. Whole-study context: Within the Caucasian-associated ancestry cluster were roughly 82% of the approximately 370 genotyped donors.

Trimming cost V 1 base and J 1 base; bases outside gene matches: 11. CDR1 SGHTA and CDR2 FQGNSA come from the germline V gene. This CDR3 spans 18 amino acids. The PCR ran on 60 Vbeta and 13 Jbeta primers. The method was immunoSEQ multiplex PCR; TCRdb's version includes in-frame clones alone and lacks a portion of them. The table records 120,000 or so clones, roughly 78% of them present only once. Overall study findings and caveats: Certain indistinguishable V segments, among them TRBV6-2 and TRBV6-3, were excluded. In a later analysis, HLA-associated beta chains showed higher expansion and lower generation probabilities than comparable chains.

Comment on this clone: Its antigen is currently unknown.

The source material was PBMCs. The source is a man aged 35 to 55 in good health and CMV-seronegative. V and J are TRBV7-2 and TRBJ2-5; TRBD2 matches at 8 bases. CDR3 protein: CASSLGILAGGSQETQYF. In DNA form, the CDR3 reads TGTGCCAGCAGCTTAGGTATCTTGGCGGGAGGTTCCCAAGAGACCCAGTACTTC.